Shown below are 30 T cell receptor beta chains from a single sample sequenced in a study of glioma-infiltrating T cells after dendritic cell vaccination. Here immunoSEQ multiplex PCR was the method, and the copy in TCRdb shows in-frame clones only, minus some. The sample has some 70,000 clones, roughly four fifths seen once; the top ten hold more than 8%. The material sequenced was blood, taken before dendritic cell vaccination. The receptors were gathered from a human donor with glioblastoma.

This chain joins TRBV28 and TRBJ1-3; 7 nucleotides match TRBD1. Unmatched junction bases numbered 8, after V lost 6 bases and J lost 3 bases. The CDR3 is made up of 15 amino acids. The germline V gene has CDR1 MDHEN and CDR2 SYDVKM. Here the CDR3 reads CASSTGQLGGNTIYF. The CDR3 DNA follows: TGTGCCAGCAGCACGGGACAGTTAGGTGGAAACACCATATATTTT.

The chain joins TRBV5-1 to TRBJ1-6; possibly TRBD1 for D (6 bases). V was trimmed by 4 bases and J by 7 bases, leaving 12 bases between them. This CDR3 comprises 14 residues. Germline CDR1 SGHRS, CDR2 YFSETQ. CDR3 DNA sequence: TGCGCCAGCAGCACAGGGATAGGAAATTCACCCCTCCACTTT. Translated: CASSTGIGNSPLHF.

V is TRBV4-2 and J is TRBJ2-7, with D tentatively TRBD1 (5 bases). Trimming removed 0 bases at V and 2 bases at J, with 11 bases between. The CDR3 consists of 15 residues. The germline gives CDR1 LGHNA, CDR2 YNFKEQ. CDR3: CASSQEEQEPYEQYF. CDR3 DNA sequence: TGTGCCAGCAGCCAAGAGGAACAGGAACCCTACGAGCAGTACTTC.

The CDR3 loop is CASNDRNYGYTF. The CDR3 bases are TGTGCCAGCAACGACAGGAACTATGGCTACACCTTC. The chain combines TRBV28 with TRBJ1-2; D is perhaps TRBD1 (6 bases). The V and J ends lost 7 bases and 2 bases respectively, with 8 bases between them. Germline loops: CDR1 MDHEN, CDR2 SYDVKM. This CDR3 contains 12 residues.

This clone was observed a handful of times. V is TRBV7-9 and J is TRBJ2-7; D may be TRBD1 (6 bases). V lost 4 bases, J lost 2 bases, and 12 bases lay in between. Per the germline V gene, CDR1 is SEHNR and CDR2 is FQNEAQ (reference sequence). CDR3 length equals 14 residues. The DNA for the CDR3 is TGTGCCAGCAGCTCGCTCCGGGACACCTACGAGCAGTACTTC. Protein product: CASSSLRDTYEQYF.

The chain combines TRBV19 with TRBJ2-5; D is unresolved. The CDR3 runs to 14 residues. Per the germline V gene, CDR1 is LNHDA and CDR2 is SQIVND (reference sequence). Trimming cost V 5 bases and J 1 base, with 11 bases left between them. The DNA for the CDR3 is TGTGCCAGTAGTCCAAATGGCCCCCAAGAGACCCAGTACTTC. This translates into CASSPNGPQETQYF. Combining the CDR3 with reference TRBV19 and TRBJ2-5 gives the whole variable domain DGGITQSPKYLFRKEGQNVTLSCEQNLNHDAMYWYRQDPGQGLRLIYYSQIVNDFQKGDIAEGYSVSREKKESFPLTVTSAQKNPTAFYLCASSPNGPQETQYFGPGTRLLVL.

The rearrangement uses TRBV7-6 and TRBJ1-4; D remains unclear. The CDR3 contains 13 residues. Trimming cost V 1 base and J 6 bases, with 6 bases left between them. CDR1 SGHVS and CDR2 FNYEAQ come from the germline V gene. The CDR3 sequence: CASSLGAHEKLFF. The DNA for the CDR3 is TGTGCCAGCAGCTTAGGGGCCCATGAAAAACTGTTTTTT.

The chain couples TRBV28 to TRBJ2-2; 12 positions agree with TRBD2. CDR1 is MDHEN and CDR2 is SYDVKM in the germline V gene. The CDR3 has 17 residues. V lost 6 bases, J lost 2 bases, and 7 bases stayed unmatched. CDR3 sequence: CASSVASGGVNTGELFF. The CDR3 coding sequence is TGTGCCAGCAGCGTTGCTAGCGGGGGGGTTAACACCGGGGAGCTGTTTTTT. Variable domain in full (rest from reference TRBV28 and TRBJ2-2): DVKVTQSSRYLVKRTGEKVFLECVQDMDHENMFWYRQDPGLGLRLIYFSYDVKMKEKGDIPEGYSVSREKKERFSLILESASTNQTSMYLCASSVASGGVNTGELFFGEGSRLTVL.

The chain recombines TRBV28 with TRBJ1-5; tentatively, D is TRBD1 (6 bases). This CDR3 has 12 residues. Germline V CDR1 and CDR2: MDHEN, SYDVKM. Between the trimmed V and J ends, which lost 10 bases and 3 bases, there was a span of 10 bases. CDR3 residues: CANQGNNQPQHF. CDR3 in DNA: TGTGCCAACCAGGGGAACAATCAGCCCCAGCATTTT.

This clone has more than one count but fewer than ten. This sequence joins TRBV19 and TRBJ1-2; 8 nucleotides line up with TRBD1. This CDR3 has 14 residues. V shed 7 bases and J 6 bases; nucleotides not matched to a gene: 10. CDR1 LNHDA and CDR2 SQIVND come from the germline V gene (reference sequence). The CDR3, as DNA: TGTGCCAGTACGAGACCCGGACAGGGAAATGGCTACACCTTC. This encodes CASTRPGQGNGYTF.

V usage is TRBV9 and J usage is TRBJ2-7; perhaps TRBD1 as D (5 bases). Deletions cut 0 bases from V and 4 bases from J, with 8 bases between. CDR1 is SGDLS and CDR2 is YYNGEE in the germline V gene. The CDR3 spans 13 residues. CDR3: CASSVGAGYEQYF. For the CDR3, the DNA is TGTGCCAGCAGCGTAGGGGCAGGGTACGAGCAGTACTTC.

CDR3 sequence (DNA): TGTGCCATCAGTGAGGGCAGGGGGGTCAATGAGCAGTTCTTC. Encoded protein: CAISEGRGVNEQFF. The chain links TRBV10-3 to TRBJ2-1; a weak D match, TRBD1 (7 bases). The CDR3 totals 14 residues. Germline V lookup: CDR1 ENHRY, CDR2 SYGVKD. The V and J ends lost 2 bases and 6 bases respectively, with 11 bases between them.

The J gene is TRBJ1-6, the V gene TRBV6-1; D gene unclear. From germline, CDR1 is MNHNS and CDR2 SASEGT. Trimming removed 6 bases at V and 5 bases at J, with 11 bases between. This CDR3 has 14 amino acids. The CDR3 DNA reads as TGTGCCAGCAGGCGGGGAGGGAATAATTCACCCCTCCACTTT. It yields the protein CASRRGGNNSPLHF.

The rearrangement links TRBV9 to TRBJ2-5; the match to TRBD1 covers 9 bases. Germline assignment: CDR1 SGDLS and CDR2 YYNGEE. The CDR3 spans 15 residues. The trim removed 3 bases at V and 11 bases at J, leaving 14 bases unmatched. DNA for the CDR3: TGTGCCAGCAGCGGATACAGGGGGCCGGCGGAAATACAGTACTTC. This translates into CASSGYRGPAEIQYF.

The CDR3 DNA is TGTGCCAGCAACGACAGGGGGCGACACATTCAGTACTTC. Translated, it gives CASNDRGRHIQYF. V and J are TRBV21-1 and TRBJ2-4; the D call TRBD1 from the table was never checked on the DNA. TRBV21-1 represents a pseudogene. The CDR3 contains 13 residues.

The chain employs TRBV7-9 and TRBJ1-5, with D possibly TRBD1 on 5 matching bases. CDR1 and CDR2 from the germline V gene are SEHNR and FQNEAQ (reference sequence). The length of the CDR3 is 13 residues. The ends were cut back, 5 bases at V and 4 bases at J, with 9 bases in the middle. The CDR3 loop reads CASSVSGNQPQHF. The DNA of the CDR3 is TGTGCCAGCAGCGTCTCAGGGAATCAGCCCCAGCATTTT.

The V call is TRBV5-1, the J call TRBJ2-7, with D possibly TRBD2 on 6 matching bases. CDR3 length equals 13 residues. V was shortened by 1 base and J by 9 bases, with 14 bases between the two germline ends. Looked up from germline, CDR1 is SGHRS and CDR2 is YFSETQ. CDR3 nucleotides: TGCGCCAGCAGCTTGAGTGCGGCCGGGAGGCAGTACTTC. Its translation: CASSLSAAGRQYF.

The V gene is TRBV28, the J gene TRBJ2-7; the D gene is possibly TRBD2 (6 bases). The CDR3 consists of 13 residues. Trimming left V 7 bases short and J 1 base short, with 11 bases between. Per the germline V gene, CDR1 is MDHEN and CDR2 is SYDVKM. CDR3: CASTWGDSYEQYF. The CDR3 DNA is TGTGCCAGCACCTGGGGGGATTCCTACGAGCAGTACTTC.

The V call is TRBV6-1, the J call TRBJ1-6; D is perhaps TRBD1 (6 bases). V gave up 8 bases and J gave up 9 bases, with 17 bases separating them. Per germline, CDR1 MNHNS and CDR2 SASEGT. The CDR3 totals 14 residues. The CDR3 is CASLTGTPASPLHF. CDR3 nucleotides: TGTGCCAGCCTAACCGGGACACCAGCTTCACCCCTCCACTTT.

This clone has a handful of counts. The chain recombines TRBV25-1 with TRBJ1-6; TRBD1 is a possible D gene (6 bases). The germline CDR1 and CDR2 sequences are MGHDK and SYGVNS. Trimming removed 6 bases at V and 11 bases at J, with 20 bases between. This CDR3 has 15 residues. The CDR3 loop reads CASSPPGHFSPPLHF. The CDR3 DNA sequence: TGTGCCAGCAGCCCACCGGGACACTTTTCACCACCCCTCCACTTT.

The gene calls are TRBV2 and TRBJ2-2; tentative D call: TRBD1 (6 bases). The germline V gene has CDR1 SNHLY and CDR2 FYNNEI. V gave up 7 bases and J gave up 2 bases, with 14 bases separating them. This CDR3 region has 15 residues. Here the CDR3 reads CASTEIRGNTGELFF. As DNA, the CDR3 is TGTGCCAGCACCGAAATCAGGGGAAACACCGGGGAGCTGTTTTTT.

This chain joins TRBV7-9 and TRBJ2-1; 7 nucleotides line up with TRBD1. The CDR3 length is 13 residues. Germline V gene lookup returns CDR1 SEHNR and CDR2 FQNEAQ (reference sequence). Losses at the gene ends were 3 bases for V and 5 bases for J; bases not matched to a gene: 1. The CDR3: CASSLDRNNEQFF. The CDR3 DNA reads as TGTGCCAGCAGCTTGGACAGGAACAATGAGCAGTTCTTC.

V gene TRBV30 combines with J gene TRBJ2-7; 7 bases align to TRBD1. Trimming at V came to 5 bases and at J to 2 bases, leaving 6 bases not matched to a gene. This CDR3 is 13 amino acids long. Looked up from germline, CDR1 is GTSNPN and CDR2 is SVGIG (reference sequence). CDR3 nucleotides: TGTGCCTGGCAGGACAGGACCCCCTACGAGCAGTACTTC. Translating gives CAWQDRTPYEQYF.

V usage is TRBV29-1 and J usage is TRBJ2-7, with D perhaps matching TRBD2 (5 bases). V was pared by 7 bases and J by 4 bases, with 17 bases between. This CDR3 comprises 13 residues. Germline V CDR1 and CDR2: SQVTM, ANQGSEA. In DNA, the CDR3 is TGCAGCGCTAGGTCCACCGGGGAGTACGAGCAGTACTTC. Translation: CSARSTGEYEQYF.

The chain links TRBV5-1 to TRBJ1-4; the match to TRBD1 covers 7 bases. This CDR3 is 15 amino acids long. Germline V gene sequence: CDR1 SGHRS, CDR2 YFSETQ. The V and J ends lost 1 base and 4 bases, in that order; junction bases with no gene match: 4. The CDR3 bases are TGCGCCAGCAGCTTGACAGGGGTGGGTAATGAAAAACTGTTTTTT. The encoded protein is CASSLTGVGNEKLFF. Complete variable domain (other parts from reference TRBV5-1 and TRBJ1-4): KAGVTQTPRYLIKTRGQQVTLSCSPISGHRSVSWYQQTPGQGLQFLFEYFSETQRNKGNFPGRFSGRQFSNSRSEMNVSTLELGDSALYLCASSLTGVGNEKLFFGSGTQLSVL.

V is TRBV6-1 and J is TRBJ2-1, with TRBD2 matching over 8 bases. The CDR3 totals 14 residues. With 6 bases clipped from V and 8 bases from J, the junction kept 9 bases outside the gene matches. CDR1 is MNHNS, CDR2 SASEGT, per germline. The CDR3 is CASSRRRGDYEQFF. The CDR3 DNA follows: TGTGCCAGCAGCCGTCGGCGGGGGGACTATGAGCAGTTCTTC.

V is TRBV7-6 and J is TRBJ2-7, with TRBD1 as a possible D gene (5 bases). Trimming left V 4 bases short and J 2 bases short, with 12 bases between. CDR1 is SGHVS, CDR2 FNYEAQ, per germline. This CDR3 comprises 14 residues. CDR3 sequence: CASSSTATAYEQYF. CDR3 DNA sequence: TGTGCCAGCAGCTCGACAGCGACTGCCTACGAGCAGTACTTC.

The chain couples TRBV7-2 to TRBJ1-3; D remains ambiguous. Trimming stripped 1 base from V and 3 bases from J, with 13 bases between. CDR3 length: 16 residues. CDR1 is SGHTA, CDR2 FQGNSA, per germline. The CDR3 here is CASSLVRAGSGNTIYF. The CDR3 DNA reads as TGTGCCAGCAGCTTAGTTAGGGCGGGCAGTGGAAACACCATATATTTT. The full variable domain, with the rest looked up from reference TRBV7-2 and TRBJ1-3, is GAGVSQSPSNKVTEKGKDVELRCDPISGHTALYWYRQSLGQGLEFLIYFQGNSAPDKSGLPSDRFSAERTGGSVSTLTIQRTQQEDSAVYLCASSLVRAGSGNTIYFGEGSWLTVV.

V and J are TRBV11-1 and TRBJ1-1; maybe TRBD1 (6 bases). Germline values: CDR1 SGHAT, CDR2 FQDESV (reference sequence). V lost 4 bases and J 1 base, leaving 22 bases between the germline ends. The CDR3 extends over 18 amino acids. The CDR3 DNA reads as TGTGCCAGCAGCTACCAGGGGTTCGTTGGCAAGGGGAACACTGAAGCTTTCTTT. Its translation is CASSYQGFVGKGNTEAFF. Supplemented by reference TRBV11-1 and TRBJ1-1, the full variable domain reads EAEVAQSPRYKITEKSQAVAFWCDPISGHATLYWYRQILGQGPELLVQFQDESVVDDSQLPKDRFSAERLKGVDSTLKIQPAELGDSAMYLCASSYQGFVGKGNTEAFFGQGTRLTVV.

The chain employs TRBV5-1 and TRBJ2-2; 9 positions agree with TRBD2. J was trimmed by 0 bases and V by 1 base; bases with no gene match: 4. The CDR3 is made up of 17 amino acids. CDR1 and CDR2 from the germline V gene are SGHRS and YFSETQ. CDR3 amino acids: CASSLSSGGSNTGELFF. The DNA of the CDR3 is TGCGCCAGCAGCTTGTCCAGCGGGGGGTCGAACACCGGGGAGCTGTTTTTT.